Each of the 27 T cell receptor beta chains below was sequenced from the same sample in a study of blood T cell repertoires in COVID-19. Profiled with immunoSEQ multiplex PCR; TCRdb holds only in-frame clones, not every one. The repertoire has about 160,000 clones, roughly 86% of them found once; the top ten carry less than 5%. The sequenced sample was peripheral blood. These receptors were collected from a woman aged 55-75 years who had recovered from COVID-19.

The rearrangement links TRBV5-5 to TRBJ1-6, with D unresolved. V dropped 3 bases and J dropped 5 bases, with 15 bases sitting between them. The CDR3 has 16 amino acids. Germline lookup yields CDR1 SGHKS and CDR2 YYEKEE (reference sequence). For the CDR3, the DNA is TGTGCCAGCAGCTGGGCACCCGAAAGAGATAATTCACCCCTCCACTTT. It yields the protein CASSWAPERDNSPLHF.

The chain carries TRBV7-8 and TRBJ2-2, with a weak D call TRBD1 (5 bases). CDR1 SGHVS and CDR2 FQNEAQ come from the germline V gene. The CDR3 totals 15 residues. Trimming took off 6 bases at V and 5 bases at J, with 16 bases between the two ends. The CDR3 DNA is TGTGCCAGCAGGTTTTCTGGAAGGGGAACCGGGGAGCTGTTTTTT. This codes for CASRFSGRGTGELFF.

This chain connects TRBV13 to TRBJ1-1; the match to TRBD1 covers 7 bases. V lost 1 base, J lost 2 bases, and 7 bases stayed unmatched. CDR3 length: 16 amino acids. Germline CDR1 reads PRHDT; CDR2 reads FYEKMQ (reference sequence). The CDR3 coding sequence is TGTGCCAGCAGCTTAGAGTCCAGGACAGGCAACACTGAAGCTTTCTTT. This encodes CASSLESRTGNTEAFF.

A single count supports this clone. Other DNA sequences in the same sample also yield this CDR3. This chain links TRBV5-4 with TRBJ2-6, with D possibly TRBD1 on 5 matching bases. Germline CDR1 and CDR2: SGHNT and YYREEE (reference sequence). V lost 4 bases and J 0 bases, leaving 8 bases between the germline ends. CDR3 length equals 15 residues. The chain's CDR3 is CASSLDSSGANVLTF. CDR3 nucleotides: TGTGCCAGCAGCCTAGACAGCTCTGGGGCCAACGTCCTGACTTTC.

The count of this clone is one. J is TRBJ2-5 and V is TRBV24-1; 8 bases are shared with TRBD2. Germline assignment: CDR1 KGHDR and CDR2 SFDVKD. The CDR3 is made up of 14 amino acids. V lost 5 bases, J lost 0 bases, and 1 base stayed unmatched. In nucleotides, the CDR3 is TGTGCCACCAGTGCCGGGGGGGACCAAGAGACCCAGTACTTC. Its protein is CATSAGGDQETQYF.

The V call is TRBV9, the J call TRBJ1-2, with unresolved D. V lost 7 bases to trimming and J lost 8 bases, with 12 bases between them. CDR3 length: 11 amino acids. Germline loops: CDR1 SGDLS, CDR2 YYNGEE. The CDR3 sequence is CASGLPTGYTF. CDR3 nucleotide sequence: TGTGCCAGCGGCTTACCCACCGGCTACACCTTC.

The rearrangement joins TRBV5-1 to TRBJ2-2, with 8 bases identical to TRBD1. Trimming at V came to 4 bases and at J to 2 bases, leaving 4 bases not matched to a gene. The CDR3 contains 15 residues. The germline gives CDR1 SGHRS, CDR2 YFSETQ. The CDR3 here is CASSLQGANTGELFF. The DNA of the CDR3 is TGCGCCAGCAGCCTCCAGGGGGCCAACACCGGGGAGCTGTTTTTT. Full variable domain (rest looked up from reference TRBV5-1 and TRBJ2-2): KAGVTQTPRYLIKTRGQQVTLSCSPISGHRSVSWYQQTPGQGLQFLFEYFSETQRNKGNFPGRFSGRQFSNSRSEMNVSTLELGDSALYLCASSLQGANTGELFFGEGSRLTVL.

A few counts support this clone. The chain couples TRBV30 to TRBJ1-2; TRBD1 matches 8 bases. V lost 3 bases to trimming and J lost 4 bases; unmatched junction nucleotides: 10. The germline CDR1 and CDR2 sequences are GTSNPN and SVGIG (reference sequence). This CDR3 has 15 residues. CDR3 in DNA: TGTGCCTGGAGCTATGGACAGGGCCGCGGCTATGGCTACACCTTC. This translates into CAWSYGQGRGYGYTF.

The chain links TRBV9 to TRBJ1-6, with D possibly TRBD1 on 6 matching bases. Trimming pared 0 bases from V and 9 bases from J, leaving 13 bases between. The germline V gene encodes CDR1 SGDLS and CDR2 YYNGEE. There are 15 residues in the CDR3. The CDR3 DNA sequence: TGTGCCAGCAGCGTAGATATGGGGGCGGGTTCACCCCTCCACTTT. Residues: CASSVDMGAGSPLHF. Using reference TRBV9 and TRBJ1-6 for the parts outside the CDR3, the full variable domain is DSGVTQTPKHLITATGQRVTLRCSPRSGDLSVYWYQQSLDQGLQFLIQYYNGEERAKGNILERFSAQQFPDLHSELNLSSLELGDSALYFCASSVDMGAGSPLHFGNGTRLTVT.

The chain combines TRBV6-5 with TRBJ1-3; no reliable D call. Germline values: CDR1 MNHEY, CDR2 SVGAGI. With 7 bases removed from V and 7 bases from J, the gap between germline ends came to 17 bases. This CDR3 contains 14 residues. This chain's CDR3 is CASTTTMVANTIYF. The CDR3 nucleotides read TGTGCCAGCACCACGACAATGGTTGCTAACACCATATATTTT.

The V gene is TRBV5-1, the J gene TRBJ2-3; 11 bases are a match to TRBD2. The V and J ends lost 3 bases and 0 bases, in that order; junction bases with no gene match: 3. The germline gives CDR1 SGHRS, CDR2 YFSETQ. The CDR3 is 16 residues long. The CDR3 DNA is TGCGCCAGCAGCTCTCTAGCGGGGGGTAGCACAGATACGCAGTATTTT. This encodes CASSSLAGGSTDTQYF.

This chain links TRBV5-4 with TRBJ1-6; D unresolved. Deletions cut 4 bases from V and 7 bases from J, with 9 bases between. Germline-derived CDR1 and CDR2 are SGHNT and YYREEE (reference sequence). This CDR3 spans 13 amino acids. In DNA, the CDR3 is TGTGCCAGCAGCGGGGAGGTGAATTCACCCCTCCACTTT. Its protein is CASSGEVNSPLHF.

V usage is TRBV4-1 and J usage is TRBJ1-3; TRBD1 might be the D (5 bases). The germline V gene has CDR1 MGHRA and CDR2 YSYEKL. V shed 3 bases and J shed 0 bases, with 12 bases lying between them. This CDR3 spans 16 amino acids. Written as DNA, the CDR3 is TGCGCCAGCAGCCAGCCTAGACAGAGCTCTGGAAACACCATATATTTT. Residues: CASSQPRQSSGNTIYF.

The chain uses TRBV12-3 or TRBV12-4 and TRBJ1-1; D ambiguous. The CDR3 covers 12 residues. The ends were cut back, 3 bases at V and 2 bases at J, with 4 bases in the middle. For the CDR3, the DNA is TGTGCCAGCAGTTTTGGCAACACTGAAGCTTTCTTT. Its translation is CASSFGNTEAFF.

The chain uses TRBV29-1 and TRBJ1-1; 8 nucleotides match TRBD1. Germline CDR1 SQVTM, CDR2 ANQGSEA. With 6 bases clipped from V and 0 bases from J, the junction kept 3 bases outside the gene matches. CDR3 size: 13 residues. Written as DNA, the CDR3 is TGCAGCGTGACGACAGGGGTGAACACTGAAGCTTTCTTT. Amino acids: CSVTTGVNTEAFF.

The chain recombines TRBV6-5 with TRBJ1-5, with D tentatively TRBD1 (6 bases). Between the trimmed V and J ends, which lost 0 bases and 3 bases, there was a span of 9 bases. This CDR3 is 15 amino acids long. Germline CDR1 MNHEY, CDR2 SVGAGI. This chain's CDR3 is CASSYSTGLNQPQHF. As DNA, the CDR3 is TGTGCCAGCAGTTACTCGACAGGCCTCAATCAGCCCCAGCATTTT.

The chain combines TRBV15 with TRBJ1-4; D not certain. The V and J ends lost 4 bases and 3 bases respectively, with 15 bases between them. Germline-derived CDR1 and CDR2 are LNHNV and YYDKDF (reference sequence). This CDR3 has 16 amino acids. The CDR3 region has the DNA TGTGCCACCAGCATTCCTACCGGGATGCCTAATGAAAAACTGTTTTTT. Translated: CATSIPTGMPNEKLFF.

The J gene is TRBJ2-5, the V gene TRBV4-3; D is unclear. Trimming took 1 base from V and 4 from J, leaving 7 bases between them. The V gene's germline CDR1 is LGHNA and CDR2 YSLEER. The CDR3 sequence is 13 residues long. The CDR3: CASSQGPTETQYF. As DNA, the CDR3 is TGCGCCAGCAGCCAAGGCCCTACAGAGACCCAGTACTTC.

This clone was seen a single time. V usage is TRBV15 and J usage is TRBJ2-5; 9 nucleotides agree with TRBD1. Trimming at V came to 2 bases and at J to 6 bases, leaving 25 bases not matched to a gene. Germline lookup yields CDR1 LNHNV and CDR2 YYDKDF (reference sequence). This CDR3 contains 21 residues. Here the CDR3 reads CATSRTTGGGPAGIIGQTQYF. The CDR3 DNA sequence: TGTGCCACCAGCAGAACTACAGGGGGCGGTCCAGCAGGTATAATAGGCCAGACCCAGTACTTC.

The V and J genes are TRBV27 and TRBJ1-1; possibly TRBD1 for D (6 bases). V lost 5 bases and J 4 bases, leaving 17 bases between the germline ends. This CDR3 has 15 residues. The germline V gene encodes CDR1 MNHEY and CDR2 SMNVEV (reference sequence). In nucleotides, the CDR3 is TGTGCCAGCAGTGTCATTGGACAGCTACTCACTGAAGCTTTCTTT. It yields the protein CASSVIGQLLTEAFF.

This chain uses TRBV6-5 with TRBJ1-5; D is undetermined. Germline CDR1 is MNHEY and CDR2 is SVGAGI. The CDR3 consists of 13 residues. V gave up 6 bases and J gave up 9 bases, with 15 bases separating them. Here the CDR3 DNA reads TGTGCCAGCAGGGATCCTTGGCGAGGGCCCCAGCATTTT. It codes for CASRDPWRGPQHF.

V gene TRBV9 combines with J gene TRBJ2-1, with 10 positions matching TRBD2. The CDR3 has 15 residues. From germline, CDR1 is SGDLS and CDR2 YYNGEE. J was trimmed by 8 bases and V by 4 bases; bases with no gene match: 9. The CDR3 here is CASSPLSGGFYEQFF. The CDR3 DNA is TGTGCCAGCAGCCCCCTTAGCGGGGGGTTCTATGAGCAGTTCTTC.

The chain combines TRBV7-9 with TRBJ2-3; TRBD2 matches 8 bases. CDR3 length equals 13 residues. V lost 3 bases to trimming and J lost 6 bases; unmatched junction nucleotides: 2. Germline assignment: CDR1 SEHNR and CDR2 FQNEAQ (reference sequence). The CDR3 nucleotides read TGTGCCAGCAGCTTTAGCGGGGCGGATACGCAGTATTTT. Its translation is CASSFSGADTQYF.

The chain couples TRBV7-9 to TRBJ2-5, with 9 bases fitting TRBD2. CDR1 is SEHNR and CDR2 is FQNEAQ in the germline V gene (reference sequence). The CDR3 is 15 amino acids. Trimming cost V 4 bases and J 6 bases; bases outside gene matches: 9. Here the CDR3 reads CASSSRAGGQKTQYF. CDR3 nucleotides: TGTGCCAGCAGCTCAAGGGCGGGGGGGCAAAAGACCCAGTACTTC.

The CDR3 sequence: CATSDSPPWGGPNQPQHF. The CDR3 coding sequence is TGTGCCACCAGTGATTCTCCCCCGTGGGGGGGGCCCAATCAGCCCCAGCATTTT. The genes are TRBV24-1 and TRBJ1-5; D perhaps matches TRBD1 (6 bases). Trimming removed 2 bases from V and 3 bases from J, with 19 bases in between. The CDR3 spans 18 residues. The V gene's germline CDR1 is KGHDR and CDR2 SFDVKD.

CDR3 bases: TGTGCCAGCAGTTTCGGACTACACAACACCGGGGAGCTGTTTTTT. Its protein product is CASSFGLHNTGELFF. The chain couples TRBV6-5 to TRBJ2-2; perhaps TRBD2 as D (6 bases). There are 15 residues in the CDR3. In germline, CDR1 is MNHEY, CDR2 SVGAGI. V was trimmed by 4 bases and J by 2 bases, leaving 11 bases between them.

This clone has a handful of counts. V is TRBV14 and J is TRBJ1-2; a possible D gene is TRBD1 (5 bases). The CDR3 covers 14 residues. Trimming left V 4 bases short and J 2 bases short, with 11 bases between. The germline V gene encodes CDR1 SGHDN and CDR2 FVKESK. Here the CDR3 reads CASSPIDRNYGYTF. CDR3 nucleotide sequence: TGTGCCAGCAGCCCGATCGACAGAAACTATGGCTACACCTTC.